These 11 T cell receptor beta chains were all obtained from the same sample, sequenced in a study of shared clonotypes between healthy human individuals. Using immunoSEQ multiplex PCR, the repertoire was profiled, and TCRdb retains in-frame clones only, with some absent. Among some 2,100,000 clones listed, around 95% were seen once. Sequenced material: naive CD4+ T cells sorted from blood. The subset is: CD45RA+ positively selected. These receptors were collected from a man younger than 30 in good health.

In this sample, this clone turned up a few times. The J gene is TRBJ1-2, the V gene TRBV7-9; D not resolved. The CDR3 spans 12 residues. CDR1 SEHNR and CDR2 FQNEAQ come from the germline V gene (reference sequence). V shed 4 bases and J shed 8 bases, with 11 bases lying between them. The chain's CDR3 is CASSSTTEGYTF. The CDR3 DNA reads TGTGCCAGCAGCTCCACCACGGAAGGCTACACCTTC.

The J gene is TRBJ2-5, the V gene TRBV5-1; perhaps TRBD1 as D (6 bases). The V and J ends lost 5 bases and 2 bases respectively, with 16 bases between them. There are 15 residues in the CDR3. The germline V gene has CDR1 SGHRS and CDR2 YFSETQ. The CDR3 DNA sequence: TGCGCCAGCAGTCCCTTTGGCAGGGGACAAGAGACCCAGTACTTC. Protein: CASSPFGRGQETQYF.

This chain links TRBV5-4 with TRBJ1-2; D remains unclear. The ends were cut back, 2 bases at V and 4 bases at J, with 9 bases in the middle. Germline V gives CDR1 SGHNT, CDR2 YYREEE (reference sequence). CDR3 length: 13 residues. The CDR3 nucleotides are TGTGCCAGCAGCTTTGGAGGATTCTATGGCTACACCTTC. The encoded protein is CASSFGGFYGYTF.

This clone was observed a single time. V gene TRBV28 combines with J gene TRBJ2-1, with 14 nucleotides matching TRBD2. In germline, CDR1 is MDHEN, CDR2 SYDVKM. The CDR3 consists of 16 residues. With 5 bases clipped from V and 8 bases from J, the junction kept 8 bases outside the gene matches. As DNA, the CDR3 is TGTGCCAGCAGTACTAGGACTAGCGGGGGGAAAGATGAGCAGTTCTTC. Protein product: CASSTRTSGGKDEQFF.

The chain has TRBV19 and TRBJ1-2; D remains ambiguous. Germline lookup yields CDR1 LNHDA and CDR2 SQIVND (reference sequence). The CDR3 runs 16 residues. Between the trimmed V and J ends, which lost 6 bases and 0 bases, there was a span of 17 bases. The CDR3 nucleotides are TGTGCCAGTAGAGACCCTTTCATTCGACCTAACTATGGCTACACCTTC. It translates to CASRDPFIRPNYGYTF.

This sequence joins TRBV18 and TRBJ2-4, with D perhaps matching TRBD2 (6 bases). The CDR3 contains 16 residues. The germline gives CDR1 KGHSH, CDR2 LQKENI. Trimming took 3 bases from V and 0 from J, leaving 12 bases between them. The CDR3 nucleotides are TGTGCCAGCTCACCGGGGGGACCGAGAGCCAAAAACATTCAGTACTTC. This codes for CASSPGGPRAKNIQYF.

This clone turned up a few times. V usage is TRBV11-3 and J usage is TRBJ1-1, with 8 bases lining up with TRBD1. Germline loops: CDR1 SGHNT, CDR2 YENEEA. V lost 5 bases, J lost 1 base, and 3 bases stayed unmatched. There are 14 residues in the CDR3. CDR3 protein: CASSPGQGNTEAFF. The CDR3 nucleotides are TGTGCCAGCAGCCCCGGACAGGGGAACACTGAAGCTTTCTTT.

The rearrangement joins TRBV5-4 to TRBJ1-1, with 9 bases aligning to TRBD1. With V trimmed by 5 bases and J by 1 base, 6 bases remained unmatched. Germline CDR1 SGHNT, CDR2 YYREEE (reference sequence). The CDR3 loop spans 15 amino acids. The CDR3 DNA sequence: TGTGCCAGCAGTTATACGGGACAGGGGAACACTGAAGCTTTCTTT. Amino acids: CASSYTGQGNTEAFF.

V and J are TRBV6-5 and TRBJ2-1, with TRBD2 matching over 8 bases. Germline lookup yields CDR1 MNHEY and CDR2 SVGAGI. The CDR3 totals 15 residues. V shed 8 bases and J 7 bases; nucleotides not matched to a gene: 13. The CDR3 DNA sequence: TGTGCCAGCTCTAGGGTAGCGGGGTTCAAGAATGAGCAGTTCTTC. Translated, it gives CASSRVAGFKNEQFF.

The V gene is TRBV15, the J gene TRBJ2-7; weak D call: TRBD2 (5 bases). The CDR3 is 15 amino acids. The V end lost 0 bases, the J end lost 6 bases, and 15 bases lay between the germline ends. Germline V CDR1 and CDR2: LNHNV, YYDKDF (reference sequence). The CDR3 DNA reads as TGTGCCACCAGCAGAGAGGGAGCTGTGGGGAGCGAGCAGTACTTC. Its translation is CATSREGAVGSEQYF. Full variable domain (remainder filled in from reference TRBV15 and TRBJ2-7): DAMVIQNPRYQVTQFGKPVTLSCSQTLNHNVMYWYQQKSSQAPKLLFHYYDKDFNNEADTPDNFQSRRPNTSFCFLDIRSPGLGDTAMYLCATSREGAVGSEQYFGPGTRLTVT.

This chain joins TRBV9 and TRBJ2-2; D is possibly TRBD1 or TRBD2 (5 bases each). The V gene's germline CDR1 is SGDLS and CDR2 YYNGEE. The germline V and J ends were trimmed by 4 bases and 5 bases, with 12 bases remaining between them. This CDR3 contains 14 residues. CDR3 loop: CASSPRWGTGELFF. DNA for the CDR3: TGTGCCAGCAGCCCCCGGTGGGGGACCGGGGAGCTGTTTTTT.